The clone carrying this TCR beta chain was seen more than once but under ten times. TCRdb fed the 5' RACE reads into MiXCR, producing one record per CDR3 protein. Of hundreds of thousands of distinct CDR3 sequences listed, 8.7% are singletons. Unmatched junction bases numbered 10, after V lost 8 bases and J lost 4 bases. This CDR3 has 14 amino acids. This sample is part of a study of T cells after yellow fever vaccination. The J gene is TRBJ2-5, the V gene TRBV12-3 or TRBV12-4, with TRBD1 matching 7 bases. The origin of this receptor is a man between 18 and 35 years old who received the YFV17D yellow fever vaccine. The material was PBMCs, obtained on the day of the first yellow fever vaccination. CDR3: CASGPRTGGETQYF. In DNA form, the CDR3 reads TGTGCCAGCGGTCCTAGGACAGGCGGAGAGACCCAGTACTTC.